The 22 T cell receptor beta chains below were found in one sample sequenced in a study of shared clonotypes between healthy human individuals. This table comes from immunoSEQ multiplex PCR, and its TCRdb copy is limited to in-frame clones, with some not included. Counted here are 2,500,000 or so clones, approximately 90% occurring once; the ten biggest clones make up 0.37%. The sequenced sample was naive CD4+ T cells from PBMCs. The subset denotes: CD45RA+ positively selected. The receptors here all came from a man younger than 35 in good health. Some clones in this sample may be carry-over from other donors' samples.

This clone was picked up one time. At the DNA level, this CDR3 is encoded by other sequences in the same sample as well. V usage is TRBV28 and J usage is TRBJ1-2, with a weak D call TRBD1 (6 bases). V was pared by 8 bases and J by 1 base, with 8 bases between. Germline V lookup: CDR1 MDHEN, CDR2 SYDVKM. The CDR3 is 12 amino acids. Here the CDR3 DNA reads TGTGCCAGCGGCAGGGGTAACTATGGCTACACCTTC. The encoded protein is CASGRGNYGYTF.

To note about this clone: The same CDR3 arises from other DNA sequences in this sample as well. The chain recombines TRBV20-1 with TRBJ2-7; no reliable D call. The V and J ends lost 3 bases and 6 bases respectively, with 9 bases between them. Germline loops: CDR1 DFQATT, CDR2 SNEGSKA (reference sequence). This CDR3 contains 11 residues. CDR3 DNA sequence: TGCAGTGCTAGGCTAAGGGTCGAGCAGTACTTC. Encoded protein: CSARLRVEQYF.

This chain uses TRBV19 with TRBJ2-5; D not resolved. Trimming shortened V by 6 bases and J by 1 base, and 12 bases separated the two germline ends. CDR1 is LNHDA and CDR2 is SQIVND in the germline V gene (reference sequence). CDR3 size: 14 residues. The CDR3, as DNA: TGTGCCAGTAGGGACGATTGGACCCAAGAGACCCAGTACTTC. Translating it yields CASRDDWTQETQYF.

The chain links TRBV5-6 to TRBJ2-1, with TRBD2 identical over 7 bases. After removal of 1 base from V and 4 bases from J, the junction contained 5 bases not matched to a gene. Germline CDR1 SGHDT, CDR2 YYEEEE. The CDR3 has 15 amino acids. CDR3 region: CASSLWLAVYNEQFF. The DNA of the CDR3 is TGTGCCAGCAGCTTGTGGCTAGCGGTTTACAATGAGCAGTTCTTC.

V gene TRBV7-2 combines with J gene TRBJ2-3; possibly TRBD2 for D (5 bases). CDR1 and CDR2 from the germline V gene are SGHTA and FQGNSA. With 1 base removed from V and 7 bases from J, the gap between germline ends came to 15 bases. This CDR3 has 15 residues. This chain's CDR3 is CASSLGRVGPNTQYF. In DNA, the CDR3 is TGTGCCAGCAGCTTAGGGCGGGTCGGCCCGAATACGCAGTATTTT. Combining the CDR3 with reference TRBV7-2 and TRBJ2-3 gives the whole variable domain GAGVSQSPSNKVTEKGKDVELRCDPISGHTALYWYRQSLGQGLEFLIYFQGNSAPDKSGLPSDRFSAERTGGSVSTLTIQRTQQEDSAVYLCASSLGRVGPNTQYFGPGTRLTVL.

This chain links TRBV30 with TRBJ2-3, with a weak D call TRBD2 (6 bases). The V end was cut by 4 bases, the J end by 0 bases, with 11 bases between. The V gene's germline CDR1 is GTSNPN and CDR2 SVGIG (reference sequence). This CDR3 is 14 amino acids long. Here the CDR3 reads CAWKSLASTDTQYF. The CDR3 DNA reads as TGTGCCTGGAAGAGTCTAGCGAGCACAGATACGCAGTATTTT.

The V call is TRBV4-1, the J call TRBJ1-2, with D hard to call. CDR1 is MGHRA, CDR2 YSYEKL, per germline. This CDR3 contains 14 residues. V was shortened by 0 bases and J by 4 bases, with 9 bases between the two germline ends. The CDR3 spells CASSQEYGPYGYTF. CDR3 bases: TGCGCCAGCAGCCAAGAATACGGGCCCTATGGCTACACCTTC.

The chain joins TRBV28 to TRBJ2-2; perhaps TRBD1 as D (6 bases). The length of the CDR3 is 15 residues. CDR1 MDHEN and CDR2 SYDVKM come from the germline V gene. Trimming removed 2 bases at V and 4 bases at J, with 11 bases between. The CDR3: CASSLTQGRTGELFF. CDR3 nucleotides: TGTGCCAGCAGTTTAACACAGGGCCGCACCGGGGAGCTGTTTTTT.

The CDR3 bases are TGTGCCAGCAGTTTCGGAGGGTCGAGACAGCCCCAGCATTTT. Encoded protein: CASSFGGSRQPQHF. The V and J genes are TRBV27 and TRBJ1-5; the D is unclear. CDR1 is MNHEY and CDR2 is SMNVEV in the germline V gene (reference sequence). The CDR3 runs to 14 residues. Trimming stripped 3 bases from V and 7 bases from J, with 13 bases between.

CDR3 region: CASSVQGALGYEQYF. The CDR3 bases are TGTGCCAGCAGTGTACAGGGGGCGCTTGGCTACGAGCAGTACTTC. The V and J genes are TRBV6-1 and TRBJ2-7, with 9 bases fitting TRBD1. The CDR3 length is 15 residues. V lost 4 bases, J lost 3 bases, and 7 bases stayed unmatched. Germline CDR1 is MNHNS and CDR2 is SASEGT.

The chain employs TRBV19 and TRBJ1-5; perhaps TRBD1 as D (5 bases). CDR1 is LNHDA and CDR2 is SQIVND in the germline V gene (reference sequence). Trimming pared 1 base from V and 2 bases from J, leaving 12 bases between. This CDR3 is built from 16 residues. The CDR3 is CASSIVRGSGNQPQHF. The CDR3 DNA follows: TGTGCCAGTAGTATAGTTAGGGGTTCGGGCAATCAGCCCCAGCATTTT.

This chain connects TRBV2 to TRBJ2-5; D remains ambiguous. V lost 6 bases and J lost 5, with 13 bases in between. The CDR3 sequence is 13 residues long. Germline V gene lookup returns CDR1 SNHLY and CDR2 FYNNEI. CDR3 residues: CASRYGRLETQYF. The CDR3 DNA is TGTGCCAGCAGGTACGGCAGATTGGAGACCCAGTACTTC.

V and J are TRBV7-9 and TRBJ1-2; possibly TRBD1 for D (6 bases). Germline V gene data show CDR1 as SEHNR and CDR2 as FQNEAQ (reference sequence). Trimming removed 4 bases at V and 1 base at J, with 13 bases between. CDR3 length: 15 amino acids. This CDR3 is CASSSGQNFNYGYTF. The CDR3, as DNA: TGTGCCAGCAGCTCTGGACAGAATTTTAACTATGGCTACACCTTC.

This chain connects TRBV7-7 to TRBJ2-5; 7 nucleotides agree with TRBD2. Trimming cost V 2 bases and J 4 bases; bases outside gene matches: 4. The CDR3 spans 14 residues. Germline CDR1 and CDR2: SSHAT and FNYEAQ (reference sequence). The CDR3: CASSLWEGSETQYF. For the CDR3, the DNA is TGTGCCAGCAGCTTATGGGAGGGATCAGAGACCCAGTACTTC.

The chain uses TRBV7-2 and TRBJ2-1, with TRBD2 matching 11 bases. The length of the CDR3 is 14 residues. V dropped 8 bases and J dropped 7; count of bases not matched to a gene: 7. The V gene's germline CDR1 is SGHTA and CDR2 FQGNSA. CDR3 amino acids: CASGSGLAANEQFF. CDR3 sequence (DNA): TGTGCCAGCGGATCGGGACTAGCGGCGAATGAGCAGTTCTTC.

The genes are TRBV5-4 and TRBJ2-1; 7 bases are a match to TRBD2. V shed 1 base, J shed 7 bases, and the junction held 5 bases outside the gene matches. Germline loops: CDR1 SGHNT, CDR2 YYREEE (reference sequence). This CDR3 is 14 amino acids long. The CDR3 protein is CASSLNGRWNEQFF. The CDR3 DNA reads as TGTGCCAGCAGCTTGAACGGGAGGTGGAATGAGCAGTTCTTC.

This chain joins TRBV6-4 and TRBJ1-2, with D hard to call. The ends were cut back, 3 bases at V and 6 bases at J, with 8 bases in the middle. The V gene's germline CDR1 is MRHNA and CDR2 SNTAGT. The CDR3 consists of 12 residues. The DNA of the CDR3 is TGTGCCAGCAGTGAAGAAGGTCATGGCTACACCTTC. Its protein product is CASSEEGHGYTF.

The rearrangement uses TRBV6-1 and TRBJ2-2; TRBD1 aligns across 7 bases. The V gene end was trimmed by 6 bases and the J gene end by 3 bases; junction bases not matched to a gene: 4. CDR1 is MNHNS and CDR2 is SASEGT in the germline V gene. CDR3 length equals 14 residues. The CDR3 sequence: CASRPDRYTGELFF. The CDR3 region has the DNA TGTGCCAGCAGACCGGACAGGTACACCGGGGAGCTGTTTTTT.

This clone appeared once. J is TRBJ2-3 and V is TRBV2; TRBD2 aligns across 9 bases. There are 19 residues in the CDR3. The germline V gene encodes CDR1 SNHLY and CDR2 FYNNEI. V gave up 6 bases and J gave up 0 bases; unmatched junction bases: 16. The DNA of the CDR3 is TGTGCCAGCAGAGTTCCCCTTGAGCGGGAGGACGAAAGCACAGATACGCAGTATTTT. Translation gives CASRVPLEREDESTDTQYF. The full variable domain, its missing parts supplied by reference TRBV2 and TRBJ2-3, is EPEVTQTPSHQVTQMGQEVILRCVPISNHLYFYWYRQILGQKVEFLVSFYNNEISEKSEIFDDQFSVERPDGSNFTLKIRSTKLEDSAMYFCASRVPLEREDESTDTQYFGPGTRLTVL.

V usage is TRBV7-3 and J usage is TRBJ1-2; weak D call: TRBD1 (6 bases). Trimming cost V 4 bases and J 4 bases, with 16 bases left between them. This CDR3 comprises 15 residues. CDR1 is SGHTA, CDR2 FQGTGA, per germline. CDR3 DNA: TGTGCCAGCAGCTCCAATAGGGGGTCTGTCTATGGCTACACCTTC. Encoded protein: CASSSNRGSVYGYTF. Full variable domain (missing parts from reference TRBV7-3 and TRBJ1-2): GAGVSQTPSNKVTEKGKYVELRCDPISGHTALYWYRQSLGQGPEFLIYFQGTGAADDSGLPNDRFFAVRPEGSVSTLKIQRTERGDSAVYLCASSSNRGSVYGYTFGSGTRLTVV.

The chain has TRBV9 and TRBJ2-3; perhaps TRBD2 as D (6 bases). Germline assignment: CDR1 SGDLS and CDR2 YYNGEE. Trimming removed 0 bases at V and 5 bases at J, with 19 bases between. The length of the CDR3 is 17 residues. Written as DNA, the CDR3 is TGTGCCAGCAGCGTAGCTGGAGGGCCTATAGCACAAGATACGCAGTATTTT. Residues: CASSVAGGPIAQDTQYF.

The DNA for the CDR3 is TGTGCCACCAGCAGAGCCACGACTAGCGGGAGGACAGATACGCAGTATTTT. As protein: CATSRATTSGRTDTQYF. The V gene is TRBV15, the J gene TRBJ2-3, with 13 bases aligning to TRBD2. The V and J ends lost 1 base and 3 bases, in that order; junction bases with no gene match: 4. The CDR3 is made up of 17 amino acids. The germline V gene encodes CDR1 LNHNV and CDR2 YYDKDF (reference sequence).